The clone carrying this TCR beta chain appeared a few times. Its antigen is as yet unknown. The junction does not match germline at one end; this may be a read error. This entry belongs to a study of T-cell reconstitution after alpha-beta-depleted transplantation in children. General study points: Surviving recipient T cells and thymic progenitors underlay high day-60 TCRbeta diversity in some patients. Reportedly, only several hundred clones from non-depleted graft cells drove alpha-beta T-cell counts at about two months. Fresh T-cell production supplied most of the T-cell counts and diversity seen one year after transplant.

During its preparation, the TCRbeta library received unique molecular identifiers. TCRdb used MiXCR to reprocess the PCR reads, holding one entry per CDR3 protein. The profile shows around 490,000 distinct CDR3 sequences, about an eighth of them singletons. This CDR3 spans 11 amino acids. The clonotype was recovered from a female patient aged 2-10 years who had a stem cell transplant for aplastic anemia, so the T cells may come from the graft donor. The sequences come from PBMCs, mostly from graft donor cells, collected 180 days after TCRalphabeta/CD19-depleted stem cell transplant. The V gene is TRBV12-3 or TRBV12-4, the J gene TRBJ1-1; 7 nucleotides match TRBD1. Written as DNA, the CDR3 is TGTGCCAGCAGTTTGAGAGGGGGCTATATCTTT. Protein sequence: CASSLRGGYIF.